Detailed here is one T cell receptor beta chain. Cohorts were determined from participant-reported clinical history. These data are taken from a study of blood T cell repertoires in COVID-19. Repertoires were generated with immunoSEQ multiplex PCR, while TCRdb's copy carries only in-frame clones and drops some. The sample holds about 170,000 clones, around four fifths seen once. The sequenced material came from PBMCs or T cells enriched from blood (not recorded which). This clonotype originated in a woman between 45 and 65 years old who had recovered from COVID-19.

CDR3 DNA sequence: TGTGCCAGCAGCTTAGCCGGGGACTCTGGAAACACCATATATTTT. Translating gives CASSLAGDSGNTIYF. The chain recombines TRBV11-2 with TRBJ1-3; D not resolved. The germline V and J ends were trimmed by 1 base and 0 bases, with 7 bases remaining between them. The CDR3 loop spans 15 amino acids. Germline CDR1 SGHAT, CDR2 FQNNGV.